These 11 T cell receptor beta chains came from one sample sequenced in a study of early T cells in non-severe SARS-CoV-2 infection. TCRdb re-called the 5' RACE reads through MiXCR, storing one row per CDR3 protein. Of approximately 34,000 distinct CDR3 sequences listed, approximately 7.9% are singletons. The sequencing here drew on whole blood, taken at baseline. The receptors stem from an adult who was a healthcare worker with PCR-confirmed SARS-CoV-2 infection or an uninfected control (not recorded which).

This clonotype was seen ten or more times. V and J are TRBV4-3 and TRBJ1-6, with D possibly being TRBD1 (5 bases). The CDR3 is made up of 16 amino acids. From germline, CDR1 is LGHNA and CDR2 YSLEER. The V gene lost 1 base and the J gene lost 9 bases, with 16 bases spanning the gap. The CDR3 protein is CASSQVWQGMVSPLHF. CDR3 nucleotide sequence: TGCGCCAGCAGCCAAGTTTGGCAGGGTATGGTTTCACCCCTCCACTTT.

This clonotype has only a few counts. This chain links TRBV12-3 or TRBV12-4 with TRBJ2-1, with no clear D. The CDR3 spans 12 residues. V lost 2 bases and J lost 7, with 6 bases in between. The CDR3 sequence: CASSLSANEQFF. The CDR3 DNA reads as TGTGCCAGCAGTTTATCGGCAAATGAGCAGTTCTTC.

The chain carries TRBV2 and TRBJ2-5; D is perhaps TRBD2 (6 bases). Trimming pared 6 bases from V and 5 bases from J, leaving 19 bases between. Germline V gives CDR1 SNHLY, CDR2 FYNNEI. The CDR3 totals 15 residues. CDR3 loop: CASRAGTQGWETQYF. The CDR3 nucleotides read TGTGCCAGCAGAGCCGGGACTCAAGGATGGGAGACCCAGTACTTC.

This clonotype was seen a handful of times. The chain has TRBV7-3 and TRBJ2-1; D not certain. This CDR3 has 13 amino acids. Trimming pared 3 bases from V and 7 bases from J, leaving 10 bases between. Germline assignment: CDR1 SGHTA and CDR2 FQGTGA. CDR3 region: CASSFQIGNEQFF. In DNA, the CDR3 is TGTGCCAGCAGCTTCCAAATAGGGAATGAGCAGTTCTTC.

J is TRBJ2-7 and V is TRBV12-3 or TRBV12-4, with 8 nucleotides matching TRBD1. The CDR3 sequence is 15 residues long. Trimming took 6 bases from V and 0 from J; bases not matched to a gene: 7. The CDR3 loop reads CASRRTGSGSYEQYF. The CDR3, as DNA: TGTGCCAGCAGGAGGACAGGGAGCGGCTCCTACGAGCAGTACTTC.

CDR3 loop: CASSHTVGGNIQYF. The CDR3 nucleotides are TGTGCCAGCAGCCACACGGTAGGCGGGAACATTCAGTACTTC. The V and J genes are TRBV7-6 and TRBJ2-4; TRBD2 is a possible D gene (5 bases). The CDR3 has 14 amino acids. Germline CDR1 and CDR2: SGHVS and FNYEAQ. V was clipped by 5 bases and J by 7 bases, with 15 bases between them.

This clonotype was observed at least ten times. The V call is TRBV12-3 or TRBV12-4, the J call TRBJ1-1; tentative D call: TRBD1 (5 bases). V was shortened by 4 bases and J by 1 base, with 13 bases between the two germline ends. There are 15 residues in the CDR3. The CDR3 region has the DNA TGTGCCAGCAGTTCCCACCCGGGGGGGAACACTGAAGCTTTCTTT. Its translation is CASSSHPGGNTEAFF.

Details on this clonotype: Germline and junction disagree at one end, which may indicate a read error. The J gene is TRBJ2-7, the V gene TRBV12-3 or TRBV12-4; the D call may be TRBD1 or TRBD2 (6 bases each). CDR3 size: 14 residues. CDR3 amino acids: CACSFLRGREEQYF. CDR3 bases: TGTGCCTGCAGTTTCCTCAGGGGACGGGAGGAGCAGTACTTC.

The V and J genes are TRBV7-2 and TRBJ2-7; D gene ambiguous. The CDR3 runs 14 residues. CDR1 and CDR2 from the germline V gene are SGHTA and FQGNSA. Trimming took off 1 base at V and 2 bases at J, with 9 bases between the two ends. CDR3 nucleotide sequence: TGTGCCAGCAGCTTAGGAATTGGGGCCTACGAGCAGTACTTC. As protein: CASSLGIGAYEQYF.

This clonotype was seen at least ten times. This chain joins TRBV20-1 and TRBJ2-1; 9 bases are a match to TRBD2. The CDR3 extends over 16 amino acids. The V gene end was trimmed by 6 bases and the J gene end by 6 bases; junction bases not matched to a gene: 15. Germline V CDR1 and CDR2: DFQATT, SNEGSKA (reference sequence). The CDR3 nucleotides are TGCAGTGCCGCGACCGAAAGAGCGGGGGGAGGCAATGAGCAGTTCTTC. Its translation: CSAATERAGGGNEQFF.

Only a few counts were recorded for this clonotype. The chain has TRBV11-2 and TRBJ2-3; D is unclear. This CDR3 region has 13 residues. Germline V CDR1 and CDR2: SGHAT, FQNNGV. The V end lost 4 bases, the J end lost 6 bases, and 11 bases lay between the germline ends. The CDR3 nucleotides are TGTGCCAGCAGCTCAGCTCCCAGGGATACGCAGTATTTT. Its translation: CASSSAPRDTQYF. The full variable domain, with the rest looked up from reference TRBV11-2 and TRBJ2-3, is EAGVAQSPRYKIIEKRQSVAFWCNPISGHATLYWYQQILGQGPKLLIQFQNNGVVDDSQLPKDRFSAERLKGVDSTLKIQPAKLEDSAVYLCASSSAPRDTQYFGPGTRLTVL.